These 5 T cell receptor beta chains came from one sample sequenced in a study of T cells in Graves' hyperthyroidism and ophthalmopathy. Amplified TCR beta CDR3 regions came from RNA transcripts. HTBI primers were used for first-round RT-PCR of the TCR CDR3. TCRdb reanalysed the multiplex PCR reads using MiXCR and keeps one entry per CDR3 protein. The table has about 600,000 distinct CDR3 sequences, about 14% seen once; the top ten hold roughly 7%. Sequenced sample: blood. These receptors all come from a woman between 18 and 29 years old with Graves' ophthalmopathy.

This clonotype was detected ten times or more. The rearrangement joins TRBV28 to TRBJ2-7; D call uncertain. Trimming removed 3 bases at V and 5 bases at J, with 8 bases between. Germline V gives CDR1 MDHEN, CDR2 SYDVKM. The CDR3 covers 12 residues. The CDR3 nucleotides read TGTGCCAGCAGTTTGCCTTCGCACGAGCAGTACTTC. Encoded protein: CASSLPSHEQYF.

This chain's CDR3 is CAIRGRSGGQGPHNEQFF. CDR3 DNA sequence: TGTGCCATCAGAGGACGAAGTGGGGGACAGGGGCCCCACAATGAGCAGTTCTTC. The chain combines TRBV10-3 with TRBJ2-1; 10 nucleotides line up with TRBD1. The CDR3 extends over 18 amino acids. V dropped 6 bases and J dropped 5; count of bases not matched to a gene: 16. Germline V CDR1 and CDR2: ENHRY, SYGVKD.

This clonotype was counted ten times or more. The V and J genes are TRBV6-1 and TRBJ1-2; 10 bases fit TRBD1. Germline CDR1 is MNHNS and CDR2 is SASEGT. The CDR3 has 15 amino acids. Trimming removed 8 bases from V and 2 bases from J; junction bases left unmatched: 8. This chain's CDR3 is CASDRGPYKNYGYTF. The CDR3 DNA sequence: TGTGCCAGCGACAGGGGGCCCTATAAAAACTATGGCTACACCTTC.

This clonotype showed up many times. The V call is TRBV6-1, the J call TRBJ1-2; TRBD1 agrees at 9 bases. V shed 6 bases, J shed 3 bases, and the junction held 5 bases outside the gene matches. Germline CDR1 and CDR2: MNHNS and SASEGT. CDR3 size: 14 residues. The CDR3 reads CASRGQGRDYGYTF. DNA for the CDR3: TGTGCCAGCAGGGGACAGGGCCGAGACTATGGCTACACCTTC.

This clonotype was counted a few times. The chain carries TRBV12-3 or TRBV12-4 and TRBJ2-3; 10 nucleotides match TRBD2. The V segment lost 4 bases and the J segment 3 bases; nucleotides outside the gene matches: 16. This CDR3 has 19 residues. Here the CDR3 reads CASSSRRAGGTTETDTQYF. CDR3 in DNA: TGTGCCAGCAGTTCCCGTCGAGCGGGAGGGACCACTGAAACAGATACGCAGTATTTT.